This is a list of T cell receptor beta chains from one sample in a study of Ad26.COV2.S vaccination and SARS-CoV-2 variants. Data came from immunoSEQ multiplex PCR; TCRdb stores just in-frame clones and leaves some out. The table lists around 500,000 clones, roughly nine tenths of them singletons. The sample was peripheral blood, taken in a trial of Ad26.COV2.S vaccine versus placebo. Every receptor here comes from a person between 18 and 65 years old who received the Ad26.COV2.S COVID-19 vaccine or a placebo. Both conserved end residues are part of each CDR3. The order of the fields is D gene, V gene, J gene, CDR3 DNA, CDR3 protein. The D gene is left open where the match is weak.

TRBD1	TRBV6-6	TRBJ2-5	TGTGCCAGCAAGGAACAGGGGTCGGAGACCCAGTACTTC	CASKEQGSETQYF
NA	TRBV19	TRBJ2-2	TGTGCCAGTAGTGTGAGGGGGAACACCGGGGAGCTGTTTTTT	CASSVRGNTGELFF
NA	TRBV18	TRBJ2-2	TGTGCCAGCTCACCTTCGAACACCGGGGAGCTGTTTTTT	CASSPSNTGELFF
TRBD1	TRBV24-1	TRBJ1-5	TGTGCCACCAGTGACCGCGGACAGGGGGGGAACAATCAGCCCCAGCATTTT	CATSDRGQGGNNQPQHF
TRBD1	TRBV6-2/TRBV6-3	TRBJ2-1	TGTGCCAGCAGTCATCGACAGGGGGCCCAAACCAATGAGCAGTTCTTC	CASSHRQGAQTNEQFF
NA	TRBV19	TRBJ2-7	TGTGCCAGTACCCCTTCAGGGGCCGACTACGAGCAGTACTTC	CASTPSGADYEQYF
TRBD2	TRBV5-4	TRBJ2-2	TGTGCCAGCAGCGGAGGACTAGTGGCCGGGGAGCTGTTTTTT	CASSGGLVAGELFF
NA	TRBV5-4	TRBJ2-7	TGTGCCAGCAGCTTGGATTGGGGCGAGCAGTACTTC	CASSLDWGEQYF
NA	TRBV28	TRBJ2-7	TGTGCCATCAAGGAGACCAGGGGATCCTCCTACGAGCAGTACTTC	CAIKETRGSSYEQYF
TRBD1	TRBV7-2	TRBJ2-7	TGTGCCAGCAGCCGGACAGGGTTCTACGAGCAGTACTTC	CASSRTGFYEQYF
TRBD2	TRBV28	TRBJ2-1	TGTGCCAGCGGACTAGCGGGTTCGTCCTTGCGCAATGAGCAGTTCTTC	CASGLAGSSLRNEQFF
NA	TRBV6-5	TRBJ1-2	TGTGCCAGCAGGAGTGGGGACGGCTACACCTTC	CASRSGDGYTF
NA	TRBV6-1	TRBJ1-6	TGTGCCAGCAGTGAAGCTAACAGTGTGTATTCACCCCTCCACTTT	CASSEANSVYSPLHF
NA	TRBV18	TRBJ2-5	TGTGCCAGCTCGCGACAATCGGACGGGCAAGAGACCCAGTACTTC	CASSRQSDGQETQYF
TRBD1	TRBV2	TRBJ2-3	TGTGCCAGCAGGGAGACAGGGGGCGCACGGGATACGCAGTATTTT	CASRETGGARDTQYF
TRBD1	TRBV5-1	TRBJ1-1	TGCGCCAGCAGCGGAAACAGGGGAAGCACTGAAGCTTTCTTT	CASSGNRGSTEAFF
NA	TRBV24-1	TRBJ1-5	TGTGCCACCAGTGATTTGGCGGTCAATCAGCCCCAGCATTTT	CATSDLAVNQPQHF
TRBD1	TRBV7-3	TRBJ1-6	TGTGCCAGCAGCTTAACCGGGACAGGGGGTTCACCCCTCCACTTT	CASSLTGTGGSPLHF
NA	TRBV28	TRBJ2-1	TGTGCCAGCAGCGCGGAAACCTACAATGAGCAGTTCTTC	CASSAETYNEQFF
TRBD1	TRBV5-1	TRBJ2-3	TGCGCCAGCAGAGACAGGGGAATCACAGATACGCAGTATTTT	CASRDRGITDTQYF
NA	TRBV28	TRBJ2-7	TGTGCCAGCAGCAGCACTGCGGACGGCCAGTACTTC	CASSSTADGQYF
NA	TRBV5-1	TRBJ1-1	TGCGCCAGCAGCTTGGGGGCCTCGGGGGCTGAAGCTTTCTTT	CASSLGASGAEAFF
NA	TRBV7-2	TRBJ2-7	TGTGCCAGCAGCCCCCTCACGGGAGCCTACGAGCAGTACTTC	CASSPLTGAYEQYF
TRBD2	TRBV6-5	TRBJ2-1	TGTGCCAGCAGTCGAGTAGCGGGAGTCGTCTATGAGCAGTTCTTC	CASSRVAGVVYEQFF
TRBD1	TRBV28	TRBJ1-1	TGTGCCAGCAGAGATCCTCCGGGACAGAGAATGAACACTGAAGCTTTCTTT	CASRDPPGQRMNTEAFF
NA	TRBV19	TRBJ2-7	TGTGCCAGTGGCTCGACCCTCCCGGACAACGAGCAGTACTTC	CASGSTLPDNEQYF
TRBD1	TRBV9	TRBJ2-7	TGTGCCAGCAGCCCCCGGGACAGGGGTCGTGGAGAGCAGTACTTC	CASSPRDRGRGEQYF
NA	TRBV7-8	TRBJ2-7	TGTGCCAGCAGCTTGGGGGGGCCTATGGCCTACGAGCAGTACTTC	CASSLGGPMAYEQYF
NA	TRBV3-1/TRBV3-2	TRBJ1-1	TGTGCCAGCAGGACCGGAGGGAACACTGAAGCTTTCTTT	CASRTGGNTEAFF